Listed below are T cell receptor beta chains from one sample, sequenced in a study of neurological immune-mediated disorders. TCRdb itself ran the 5' RACE reads through MiXCR, one entry per CDR3 protein. The table shows fewer than 40,000 distinct CDR3 sequences, with around 13% occurring only once. The sequencing sample was made of PBMCs. These receptors originate from a woman in her thirties or forties in good health. Both conserved end residues are part of each CDR3. The D gene is left open where the match is weak. Where a row states a size, it is once, few, many or the class of an expanded clone; other rows omit it.

j_gene | len | d_gene | abundance | v_gene | CDR3nt | CDR3aa
TRBJ2-7 | 15 | - | many | TRBV6-6 | TGTGCCAGCAGTTCTCGGGGCCGCGGCTCCTACGAGCAGTACTTC | CASSSRGRGSYEQYF
TRBJ2-5 | 15 | - | - | TRBV6-1 | TGTGCCAGCAGTGTAACGCAGCCGTCTCAAGAGACCCAGTACTTC | CASSVTQPSQETQYF
TRBJ1-2 | 10 | - | many | TRBV20-1 | TGCAGTGCTAGTGATAGGGGCTACACCTTC | CSASDRGYTF
TRBJ2-3 | 16 | - | many | TRBV28 | TGTGCCAGCAGTCCCCCGAGGGGCGCGCCGGGAGATACGCAGTATTTT | CASSPPRGAPGDTQYF
TRBJ1-5 | 12 | - | many | TRBV7-9 | TGTGCCAGCAGCTTAAATAATCAGCCCCAGCATTTT | CASSLNNQPQHF
TRBJ2-1 | 16 | TRBD2 | medium-sized | TRBV25-1 | TGTGCCAGTTCCTGGACTAGCGGGAGTAGTATGGGTGAGCAGTTCTTC | CASSWTSGSSMGEQFF
TRBJ1-2 | 13 | - | many | TRBV5-1 | TGTGCCAGCAGTGAGGACGGGAACTATGGCTACACCTTC | CASSEDGNYGYTF
TRBJ2-7 | 15 | - | few | TRBV3-1 | TGTGCCAGCAGCCAAGGGTCTCTAGGGGCGCGCGAGCAGTACTTC | CASSQGSLGAREQYF
TRBJ2-7 | 15 | TRBD1 | many | TRBV20-1 | TGCAGTGCTACCTCTGCCGGGACAGGTAACTACGAGCAGTACTTC | CSATSAGTGNYEQYF
TRBJ2-2 | 12 | - | many | TRBV6-2/TRBV6-3 | TGTGCCAGCAGTTATACCACCGGGGAGCTGTTTTTT | CASSYTTGELFF
TRBJ2-2 | 15 | - | many | TRBV5-1 | TGCGCCAGCAGCTTGGGCCAGGGGGGGACCGGGGAGCTGTTTTTT | CASSLGQGGTGELFF
TRBJ2-5 | 19 | TRBD2 | many | TRBV6-5 | TGTGCCAGCAGTTACTCGGCACCGGGACTAGCGGGAGCGGTAGAGACCCAGTACTTC | CASSYSAPGLAGAVETQYF
TRBJ1-5 | 13 | - | few | TRBV10-1 | TGCGCCAGCAATGGAGGACCCGGGCAGCCCCAGCATTTT | CASNGGPGQPQHF
TRBJ2-1 | 14 | - | few | TRBV12-3/TRBV12-4 | TGTGCCATCATCTCGGGTGGGCGCTACAATGAGCAGTTCTTC | CAIISGGRYNEQFF
TRBJ2-7 | 17 | - | many | TRBV12-3/TRBV12-4 | TGTGCCAGCAGCCTGGGTGGGGGGGCTGACAACTCCTACGAGCAGTACTTC | CASSLGGGADNSYEQYF
TRBJ2-1 | 14 | - | many | TRBV7-2 | TGTGCCAGCAGCTTACAGGGGTACTACAATGAGCAGTTCTTC | CASSLQGYYNEQFF
TRBJ2-6 | 16 | - | - | TRBV27 | TGTGCCAGCAGTTCCCCGATTAGCTCTGGGGCCGACGTCCTGACTTTC | CASSSPISSGADVLTF
TRBJ1-4 | 13 | - | many | TRBV20-1 | TGCAGTGCCGTCGAAGGGGTTGGAGAAAAACTGTTTTTT | CSAVEGVGEKLFF
TRBJ2-7 | 14 | - | many | TRBV20-1 | TGCAGTGCCCTCGGTGTGGCCCCCGGCCACGAGCAGTACTTC | CSALGVAPGHEQYF
TRBJ1-2 | 13 | TRBD1 | many | TRBV20-1 | TGCAGTGCTAGAAGGCAGGGGGCGGGTGGCTACACCTTC | CSARRQGAGGYTF
TRBJ2-1 | 15 | TRBD1 | many | TRBV5-1 | TGCGCCAGCAGCTTCGGGACAGGGCAATACAATGAGCAGTTCTTC | CASSFGTGQYNEQFF
TRBJ2-5 | 13 | - | many | TRBV12-3/TRBV12-4 | TGTGCCAGCAGTCAGAATAGACAAGAGACCCAGTACTTC | CASSQNRQETQYF